This paragraph covers one TCR beta chain sequence. Its cognate antigen is unknown. Time point noted: sample taken at primary tumor resection. Whole RNA, isolated from tumor, nontumor lung or frozen PBMC, was sequenced without prior sorting. A unique molecular identifier was carried by every single TCR cDNA molecule. In TCRdb, the 5' RACE reads were re-called with MiXCR into one record per CDR3 protein. Among about 9,600 distinct CDR3 sequences, 7.5% to 9.5% were seen once, and the ten largest hold about 20%. The data are from a study of spatial heterogeneity in lung cancer. Study details: For tumor regions, TCR transcript counts showed a strong correlation with a T cell module score derived from matched bulk RNA-seq. As counted in raw reads, each unique TCR and UMI combination appeared more than ten times on average.

Regarding the study as a whole: Mutation tallies in tumors tracked expanded intratumoral alpha and beta TCR counts.

This TCR derives from a male donor with early-stage non-small cell lung cancer. The starting material was lung tumor tissue, obtained at surgery.

CDR3 residues: CASSFRDYPEGQYF. The CDR3 DNA is TGCGCCAGCTCCTTCCGGGACTACCCAGAGGGGCAGTATTTT. The chain couples TRBV5-1 to TRBJ2-3; 7 positions agree with TRBD2. Losses at the gene ends were 7 bases for V and 11 bases for J; bases not matched to a gene: 16. CDR1 and CDR2 from the germline V gene are SGHRS and YFSETQ. The CDR3 contains 14 residues.